The 23 T cell receptor beta chains given below trace back to one sample, sequenced in a study of blood T cell repertoires in COVID-19. Sequenced by immunoSEQ multiplex PCR; TCRdb stores in-frame clones only, minus some. The table includes about 160,000 clones, approximately 90% detected once. The sequencing sample was made of peripheral blood. Receptor source: a man aged 30 to 45 with COVID-19, enrolled during active disease.

The chain has TRBV7-9 and TRBJ2-7; D unresolved. Germline lookup yields CDR1 SEHNR and CDR2 FQNEAQ (reference sequence). Between the trimmed V and J ends, which lost 5 bases and 2 bases, there was a span of 7 bases. The CDR3 runs to 12 residues. The CDR3 region is CASSTDTYEQYF. In nucleotides, the CDR3 is TGTGCCAGCAGCACCGACACCTACGAGCAGTACTTC.

The CDR3 spells CASSIGSRGNQPQHF. CDR3 sequence (DNA): TGTGCCAGTAGTATAGGGTCCAGGGGCAATCAGCCCCAGCATTTT. The rearrangement links TRBV19 to TRBJ1-5, with D perhaps matching TRBD1 (5 bases). This CDR3 has 15 residues. V lost 1 base, J lost 2 bases, and 9 bases lay in between. Germline CDR1 is LNHDA and CDR2 is SQIVND (reference sequence).

The V and J genes are TRBV6-5 and TRBJ2-5; TRBD1 agrees at 10 bases. Germline loops: CDR1 MNHEY, CDR2 SVGAGI. CDR3 length: 15 residues. Trimming took 4 bases from V and 5 from J; bases not matched to a gene: 7. The CDR3 region is CASSWASGQGETQYF. The CDR3 DNA is TGTGCCAGCAGTTGGGCCTCGGGACAGGGGGAGACCCAGTACTTC.

This chain links TRBV5-1 with TRBJ1-1; a possible D gene is TRBD1 (5 bases). V was shortened by 0 bases and J by 5 bases, with 14 bases between the two germline ends. Germline CDR1 is SGHRS and CDR2 is YFSETQ. The CDR3 loop spans 15 amino acids. Written as DNA, the CDR3 is TGCGCCAGCAGCTTGGAAGGGGAGGCAAGGACTGAAGCTTTCTTT. This translates into CASSLEGEARTEAFF.

The rearrangement joins TRBV28 to TRBJ1-5; 7 bases match TRBD1. The CDR3 totals 15 residues. J lost 5 bases, V lost 4 bases, and 8 bases had no gene match. CDR1 MDHEN and CDR2 SYDVKM come from the germline V gene. The chain's CDR3 is CASSSNRGLDQPQHF. CDR3 nucleotides: TGTGCCAGCAGTTCAAACAGGGGACTTGATCAGCCCCAGCATTTT.

The chain has TRBV3-1 (or the pseudogene TRBV3-2) and TRBJ1-3; D gene ambiguous. This CDR3 comprises 19 residues. V lost 0 bases and J lost 4, with 22 bases in between. Germline V lookup: CDR1 LGHDT, CDR2 YNNKEL (reference sequence). CDR3 amino acids: CASSQDKVHGESPGNTIYF. In DNA form, the CDR3 reads TGTGCCAGCAGCCAAGATAAGGTTCATGGGGAGTCGCCAGGAAACACCATATATTTT.

The chain carries TRBV7-2 and TRBJ2-7; 7 bases are shared with TRBD1. Germline loops: CDR1 SGHTA, CDR2 FQGNSA. Unmatched junction bases numbered 7, after V lost 5 bases and J lost 6 bases. The CDR3 is 13 residues long. The CDR3 DNA reads TGTGCCAGCAGCAGACAGGGCCCCTCCGAGCAGTACTTC. Encoded protein: CASSRQGPSEQYF.

The chain's CDR3 is CGTGGNTEAFF. The CDR3 nucleotides read TGTGGCACAGGGGGCAACACTGAAGCTTTCTTT. The chain couples TRBV19 to TRBJ1-1; 9 bases align to TRBD1. Germline CDR1 is LNHDA and CDR2 is SQIVND (reference sequence). CDR3 size: 11 residues.

As DNA, the CDR3 is TGCGCCAGCACGGACAGGAGCTCCTACGAGCAGTACTTC. Its translation is CASTDRSSYEQYF. J is TRBJ2-7 and V is TRBV5-1; 7 positions agree with TRBD1. The V gene end was trimmed by 6 bases and the J gene end by 0 bases; junction bases not matched to a gene: 3. The CDR3 length is 13 residues. Germline V CDR1 and CDR2: SGHRS, YFSETQ.

The chain is built from TRBV5-1 and TRBJ1-1; possible D gene TRBD1, 5 bases. V lost 0 bases to trimming and J lost 4 bases, with 13 bases between them. The CDR3 length is 15 residues. The germline gives CDR1 SGHRS, CDR2 YFSETQ. The CDR3 sequence: CASSLGSWGVTEAFF. Written as DNA, the CDR3 is TGCGCCAGCAGCTTGGGGTCTTGGGGGGTCACTGAAGCTTTCTTT.

J is TRBJ2-7 and V is TRBV27; 9 nucleotides agree with TRBD1. V shed 4 bases and J 0 bases; nucleotides not matched to a gene: 10. The CDR3 spans 17 residues. Germline V CDR1 and CDR2: MNHEY, SMNVEV (reference sequence). The CDR3 bases are TGTGCCAGCAGTTACAGGGGGCCAGCGGGAAGCTCCTACGAGCAGTACTTC. Translated: CASSYRGPAGSSYEQYF.

This chain joins TRBV19 and TRBJ1-5; D is ambiguous. The CDR3 covers 15 residues. The ends were cut back, 6 bases at V and 3 bases at J, with 15 bases in the middle. In germline, CDR1 is LNHDA, CDR2 SQIVND (reference sequence). Here the CDR3 DNA reads TGTGCCAGTAGGGACTCCAACAGTTACAATCAGCCCCAGCATTTT. Translated, it gives CASRDSNSYNQPQHF.

The chain recombines TRBV7-6 with TRBJ1-1, with TRBD1 as a possible D gene (6 bases). This CDR3 has 15 residues. Germline values: CDR1 SGHVS, CDR2 FNYEAQ. V lost 7 bases, J lost 2 bases, and 17 bases lay in between. Here the CDR3 DNA reads TGTGCCAGCATCCCGAGGACAGCCACAAACACTGAAGCTTTCTTT. Encoded protein: CASIPRTATNTEAFF.

The V gene is TRBV3-1 (or the pseudogene TRBV3-2), the J gene TRBJ1-6, with a weak D call TRBD1 (5 bases). CDR3 length: 16 residues. The germline V gene encodes CDR1 LGHDT and CDR2 YNNKEL (reference sequence). Trimming pared 2 bases from V and 8 bases from J, leaving 16 bases between. CDR3 nucleotide sequence: TGTGCCAGCAGCCAACTAATGGCCCAGGGATATTCACCCCTCCACTTT. It translates to CASSQLMAQGYSPLHF.

The chain recombines TRBV29-1 with TRBJ1-2; TRBD1 aligns across 10 bases. Germline lookup yields CDR1 SQVTM and CDR2 ANQGSEA. This CDR3 has 13 amino acids. V trimming: 6 bases; J trimming: 2 bases; junction bases outside the gene matches: 3. This CDR3 reads CSVDRGPNYGYTF. CDR3 sequence (DNA): TGCAGCGTCGACAGGGGGCCGAACTATGGCTACACCTTC.

The rearrangement uses TRBV3-1 (or the pseudogene TRBV3-2) and TRBJ1-4, with TRBD1 as a possible D gene (5 bases). Per germline, CDR1 LGHDT and CDR2 YNNKEL (reference sequence). CDR3 length: 16 amino acids. With 7 bases removed from V and 8 bases from J, the gap between germline ends came to 23 bases. CDR3 protein: CASTPSLGQGREKLFF. CDR3 bases: TGTGCCAGCACCCCAAGCCTGGGGCAGGGTCGGGAAAAACTGTTTTTT.

The chain uses TRBV9 and TRBJ2-1; 7 bases agree with TRBD1. V shed 2 bases, J shed 4 bases, and the junction held 3 bases outside the gene matches. Germline V lookup: CDR1 SGDLS, CDR2 YYNGEE. The CDR3 is 14 amino acids. CDR3 coding DNA: TGTGCCAGCAGCGTTCGGACAGGATACAATGAGCAGTTCTTC. Translation: CASSVRTGYNEQFF.

The rearrangement uses TRBV18 and TRBJ2-3; D unresolved. The V gene lost 3 bases and the J gene lost 0 bases, with 7 bases spanning the gap. The CDR3 is made up of 14 amino acids. From germline, CDR1 is KGHSH and CDR2 LQKENI. The CDR3, as DNA: TGTGCCAGCTCACCTCCTTCTAGCACAGATACGCAGTATTTT. Its translation: CASSPPSSTDTQYF.

This chain joins TRBV11-2 and TRBJ1-2, with 7 positions matching TRBD1. The CDR3 spans 14 residues. In germline, CDR1 is SGHAT, CDR2 FQNNGV. V shed 2 bases, J shed 5 bases, and the junction held 5 bases outside the gene matches. The DNA of the CDR3 is TGTGCCAGCAGCTTACCGGGACAGAGGTATGGCTACACCTTC. Translating it yields CASSLPGQRYGYTF.

The V and J genes are TRBV7-2 and TRBJ2-3; 9 bases are a match to TRBD2. V lost 5 bases and J lost 0; bases outside the gene matches: 3. Germline CDR1 SGHTA, CDR2 FQGNSA. The CDR3 runs 15 residues. CDR3 in amino acids: CASSRSGGSTDTQYF. The DNA for the CDR3 is TGTGCCAGCAGCCGTAGCGGGGGCAGCACAGATACGCAGTATTTT. The complete variable domain, with remaining parts taken from reference TRBV7-2 and TRBJ2-3, reads GAGVSQSPSNKVTEKGKDVELRCDPISGHTALYWYRQSLGQGLEFLIYFQGNSAPDKSGLPSDRFSAERTGGSVSTLTIQRTQQEDSAVYLCASSRSGGSTDTQYFGPGTRLTVL.

The CDR3 is CASSLDLNTIYF. In DNA form, the CDR3 reads TGTGCCAGCAGCCTAGACCTAAACACCATATATTTT. J is TRBJ1-3 and V is TRBV5-4; D gene ambiguous. Trimming pared 4 bases from V and 6 bases from J, leaving 8 bases between. Germline V lookup: CDR1 SGHNT, CDR2 YYREEE (reference sequence). The CDR3 runs 12 residues.

The chain links TRBV15 to TRBJ2-1; tentative D call: TRBD1 (6 bases). CDR1 and CDR2 from the germline V gene are LNHNV and YYDKDF (reference sequence). There are 14 residues in the CDR3. The ends were cut back, 7 bases at V and 4 bases at J, with 14 bases in the middle. DNA for the CDR3: TGTGCCACCACCAGGGGCCTCCATTACAATGAGCAGTTCTTC. Translating it yields CATTRGLHYNEQFF. The complete variable domain, with remaining parts taken from reference TRBV15 and TRBJ2-1, reads DAMVIQNPRYQVTQFGKPVTLSCSQTLNHNVMYWYQQKSSQAPKLLFHYYDKDFNNEADTPDNFQSRRPNTSFCFLDIRSPGLGDTAMYLCATTRGLHYNEQFFGPGTRLTVL.

In its sample, this clone was seen once. The chain couples TRBV5-1 to TRBJ2-1; D possibly corresponds to TRBD1 (6 bases). Trimming took 0 bases from V and 0 from J, leaving 10 bases between them. The germline V gene has CDR1 SGHRS and CDR2 YFSETQ. The CDR3 is made up of 16 amino acids. This CDR3 is CASSLGAGVSYNEQFF. The DNA of the CDR3 is TGCGCCAGCAGCTTGGGTGCAGGGGTCTCCTACAATGAGCAGTTCTTC.